This T cell receptor beta chain is drawn from a study of PD-L1 blockade in urothelial cancer. Sequenced by immunoSEQ multiplex PCR; TCRdb stores in-frame clones only, minus some. The table shows tens of thousands of clones, with about four fifths occurring only once. Documented time point: pretreatment peripheral blood. The TCR comes from a man between 65 and 85 years old with urothelial cancer. Sequenced here: PBMCs, sampled around atezolizumab (anti-PD-L1) treatment.

CDR3 DNA: TGTGCCAGCAGCCTGGGTCGCAGGCCCTCTGGCTACACCTTC. It codes for CASSLGRRPSGYTF. V is TRBV13 and J is TRBJ1-2, with no clear D. This CDR3 is 14 amino acids long. Germline V gene lookup returns CDR1 PRHDT and CDR2 FYEKMQ (reference sequence). Trimming removed 5 bases from V and 7 bases from J, with 17 bases in between.